A single TCR beta chain is shown here with its context. No antigen is known for it. This record belongs to a study of T cells in Graves' hyperthyroidism and ophthalmopathy. J was trimmed by 3 bases and V by 8 bases; bases with no gene match: 8. Germline CDR1 and CDR2: SGHRS and YFSETQ. The CDR3 has 14 residues. Whole-study findings and limits: Most clonotypes that expanded in the thyroid above 0.001 also showed up in blood.

Template material for amplifying TCR beta CDR3 regions consisted of RNA transcripts. First-round RT-PCR with HTBI primers amplified the TCR CDR3 region. TCRdb independently ran MiXCR on the multiplex PCR reads; one entry per CDR3 protein. Found here are about 320,000 distinct CDR3 sequences, 16% of them singletons; the top ten hold approximately 35%. This chain uses TRBV5-1 with TRBJ2-1; TRBD2 agrees at 7 bases. This TCR came from a man aged 25 to 45 with Graves' hyperthyroidism. The sequenced sample was blood. CDR3 in DNA: TGCGCCAGTTGGAAGAGCGGGGACTACAATGAGCAGTTCTTC. Amino acid sequence: CASWKSGDYNEQFF.